The present TCR beta chain was sequenced within a study of T cell responses to AZD1222 COVID-19 vaccine. This clone came up a few times. Its antigen is not known. V dropped 0 bases and J dropped 3; count of bases not matched to a gene: 3. The length of the CDR3 is 16 residues. Germline V gene data show CDR1 as SEHNR and CDR2 as FQNEAQ (reference sequence). Findings of the study overall: Increased Spike-specific TCR breadth and depth were observed after two AZD1222 doses. Spike regions recognized by vaccine-associated CD4 TCRs spanned the protein, led by 160-218 and 743-854.

The method was immunoSEQ multiplex PCR; TCRdb's version includes in-frame clones alone and lacks a portion of them. The data contain roughly 110,000 clones, about 90% of them singletons. The TCR originated in an adult who received the AZD1222 COVID-19 vaccine. This chain joins TRBV7-9 and TRBJ1-2; 11 nucleotides line up with TRBD1. The sequencing here drew on peripheral blood, taken 28 days after the second AZD1222 dose. CDR3 sequence reads: CASSLAGTGGYYGYTF. CDR3 in DNA: TGTGCCAGCAGCTTAGCTGGGACAGGGGGTTACTATGGCTACACCTTC.